These T cell receptor beta chains were read from a single sample in a study of cytomegalovirus exposure and HLA in healthy donors. The data were produced by immunoSEQ multiplex PCR, yet TCRdb's version contains in-frame clones alone and is incomplete. The sample shows roughly 180,000 clones, approximately 80% of them seen only once. Source material: PBMCs. Receptor source: a woman aged 25 to 45 in good health and CMV-seropositive. CDR3s include the opening cysteine and the closing phenylalanine or tryptophan. Expanded clones are given a class, and other clones once, few, many or no size at all.

v_gene	abundance	j_gene	CDR3aa
TRBV19	.	TRBJ2-5	CASSPWVAGNQETQYF
TRBV5-6	.	TRBJ2-3	CASSRTGLWGSTDAQYF
TRBV5-8	.	TRBJ1-6	CASVRQGYSPLHF
TRBV5-1	.	TRBJ2-1	CASSLRASDNEQFF
TRBV19	.	TRBJ2-4	CASSEGLGAKNIQYF
TRBV7-9	.	TRBJ2-7	CSSSQSTYEQYF
TRBV25-1	.	TRBJ2-5	CASRMSGQVKRETQYF
TRBV7-6	.	TRBJ2-5	CASSLKGRQTQYF
TRBV28	.	TRBJ2-6	CASSHSKQQEFSGANVLTF
TRBV19	.	TRBJ1-2	CASSTGTAGGGYTF
TRBV5-6	few	TRBJ2-3	CASSPPGVVRVTSTDTQYF
TRBV25-1	few	TRBJ2-7	CASSDTGYEQYF
TRBV10-2	.	TRBJ1-1	CASSETVAEAFF
TRBV9	.	TRBJ1-3	CASSVDPSGVGNTIYF
TRBV11-1	.	TRBJ2-4	CASSLAGRTGLAKNIQYF
TRBV5-4	few	TRBJ1-1	CASSYPPGGTEAFF
TRBV5-1	.	TRBJ2-7	CASSLATGQGKTFYEQYF
TRBV5-6	.	TRBJ2-1	CASSPAGQVPHEQFF
TRBV7-8	.	TRBJ1-2	CASSLWTGVEGYTF
TRBV10-1	.	TRBJ2-1	CASSDAFLAGVNEQFF
TRBV11-2	.	TRBJ2-3	CASSSGVDTQYF
TRBV5-6	.	TRBJ1-1	CASSLISGGRGTEAFF
TRBV5-4	.	TRBJ2-1	CASSPSLAGPWDEQFF
TRBV27	.	TRBJ1-1	CASSFGRDTEAFF